The clone carrying this T cell receptor (beta chain) was found once. This specimen comes from a study of blood T cell repertoires in COVID-19. TCRdb keeps only in-frame clones here, not all; method: immunoSEQ multiplex PCR. Among some 270,000 clones listed, 89% were seen once. Germline V lookup: CDR1 DFQATT, CDR2 SNEGSKA (reference sequence). CDR3 size: 16 residues. V was pared by 3 bases and J by 6 bases, with 21 bases between. The sequence was obtained from a woman in her sixties who had recovered from COVID-19. The J gene is TRBJ2-1, the V gene TRBV20-1, with D possibly TRBD2 on 6 matching bases. Sequenced material: PBMCs or T cells enriched from blood (not recorded which). The CDR3 nucleotides read TGCAGTGCTAGTGACGCCGGGGGACCGAGGTTCAATGAGCAGTTCTTC. Its protein is CSASDAGGPRFNEQFF.